Described below is a single T cell receptor beta chain sequence and its context. This clone's antigen is unknown. No much larger clone exists at a distance of one base, and base qualities are not known. From cysteine to phenylalanine, the CDR3 is 13 amino acids long. The read is trimmed to its CDR3 DNA, 39 bases read in frame from base 1. Trimming removed 6 bases from V and 0 bases from J, leaving 9 bases between the germline ends. According to the germline V gene, CDR1 reads SGHAT and CDR2 reads FQNNGV. The immunoSEQ Assay, a bias-controlled multiplex PCR, was used to amplify TCRbeta CDR3 regions from genomic DNA. The source study handled its data this way. Within the assay, amplification of reference gene primers was used to estimate how many nucleated cells each sample contained. Sequence reads were collapsed and filtered to measure the absolute abundance of every unique TCRbeta CDR3 rearrangement. For each sample, productive Simpson clonality was calculated by taking the square root of Simpson's diversity index across productive rearrangements. The immuneACCESS repertoire file appears here via TCRdb, limited to in-frame rearrangements. These files lack a portion of the clones; in checked studies, under half of the deficit traces to unresolved V genes, and the cause of the others is not known. D and trimming were read from the DNA, whereas the V and J calls and clone size are those reported in that table. This sample holds 80,000 to 100,000 clones; 86% were observed only once. Over 9% of the sample lies in the top ten.

The data stem from a study of blood T cell repertoires in COVID-19 (TCRdb year 2020). General notes on the study: The collaborator samples originated in the United States, Italy and Spain and spanned the acute and convalescent phases of COVID-19. The prospective study material was composed of cDNA or gDNA derived from T cells, B-cell-depleted T cells, or PBMCs. The dataset comprised deeply sampled blood TCRbeta repertoires from subjects exposed to, actively infected with, or recovered from COVID-19. The repertoires were released in a freely available public database meant as a resource for research on the immune response to SARS-CoV-2. Samples were obtained from the ongoing ImmuneRACE study (first 160 participants) and from over a thousand subjects provided by 6 global collaborators. Sample metadata almost always included a de-identified subject ID, COVID-19 status, age in years and sex. HLA class I and class II types, where available, came from metadata supplied by the sample provider rather than from assay-based typing.

Whole blood was collected in K2EDTA tubes by collaborating institutions according to the institutions' own protocols. For TCRbeta analysis, collaborators shipped samples as frozen whole blood, isolated PBMCs, or DNA extracted from either of those sample types. Beyond this particular receptor, the publication reports: Clinical and demographic metadata were provided uncurated, with the amount varying by source and participant.

This TCR derives from a man between 50 and 59 years old with acute or convalescent COVID-19. Sequencing was performed on peripheral blood. The receptor chain draws on TRBV11-2 and TRBJ2-7; the best D guess is TRBD1, with 5 bases matching. In nucleotides, the sequence is TGTGCCAGCAGTCGACAGACCTCCTACGAGCAGTACTTC. It translates to CASSRQTSYEQYF.